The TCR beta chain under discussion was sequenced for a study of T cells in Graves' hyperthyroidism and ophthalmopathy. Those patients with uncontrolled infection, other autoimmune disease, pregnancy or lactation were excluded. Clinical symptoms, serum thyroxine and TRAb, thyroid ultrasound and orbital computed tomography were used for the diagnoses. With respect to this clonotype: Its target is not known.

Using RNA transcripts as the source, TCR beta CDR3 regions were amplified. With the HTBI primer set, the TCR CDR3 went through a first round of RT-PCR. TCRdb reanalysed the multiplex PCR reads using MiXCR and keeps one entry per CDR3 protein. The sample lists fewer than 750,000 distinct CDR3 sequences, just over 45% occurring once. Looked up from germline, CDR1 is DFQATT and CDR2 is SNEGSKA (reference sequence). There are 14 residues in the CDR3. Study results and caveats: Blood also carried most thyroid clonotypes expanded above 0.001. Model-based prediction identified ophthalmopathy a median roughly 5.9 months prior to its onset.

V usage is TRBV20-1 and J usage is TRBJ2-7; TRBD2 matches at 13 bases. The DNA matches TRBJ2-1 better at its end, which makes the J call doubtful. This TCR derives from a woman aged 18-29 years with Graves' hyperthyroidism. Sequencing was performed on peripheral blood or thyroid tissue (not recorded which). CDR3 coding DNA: TGCAGTGCACCACTAGCGGGAGGGATGTATGAGCAGTTCTTC. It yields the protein CSAPLAGGMYEQFF.